This is a list of T cell receptor beta chains from one sample in a study of blood T cell repertoires in COVID-19. The table came from immunoSEQ multiplex PCR; TCRdb's copy has only in-frame clones and leaves some out. This table holds about 210,000 clones, 70% to 85% found once. Sequenced input: peripheral blood. The receptors stem from a man aged 45 to 65 with active or convalescent COVID-19. Both conserved end residues are part of each CDR3. D genes are given only for firm matches. Clone size is given for some rows only: seen once, a few or many times, or a class if the clone is expanded.

.	TRBJ2-1	18	.	TRBV7-2	CASSGLAVGAIPYNEQFF	TGTGCCAGCAGCGGCCTAGCAGTGGGCGCGATCCCCTACAATGAGCAGTTCTTC
TRBD1	TRBJ2-2	15	.	TRBV7-2	CASSLRTGNTGELFF	TGTGCCAGCAGCTTACGGACAGGGAACACCGGGGAGCTGTTTTTT
.	TRBJ1-2	15	.	TRBV6-5	CASTSGGNTNYGYTF	TGTGCCAGCACCTCTGGAGGGAATACTAACTATGGCTACACCTTC
.	TRBJ2-2	14	.	TRBV9	CASSPRTNTGELFF	TGTGCCAGCAGCCCAAGGACTAACACCGGGGAGCTGTTTTTT
.	TRBJ1-4	14	.	TRBV4-3	CASSKTGGNEKLFF	TGCGCCAGCAGCAAGACAGGCGGAAATGAAAAACTGTTTTTT
TRBD2	TRBJ2-2	17	.	TRBV7-9	CASRGTRTLSNTGELFF	TGTGCCAGCAGAGGGACTAGGACTTTATCGAACACCGGGGAGCTGTTTTTT
.	TRBJ1-1	14	few	TRBV3-1/TRBV3-2	CASSQDDRWLEAFF	TGTGCCAGCAGCCAAGATGACAGATGGCTTGAAGCTTTCTTT
TRBD1	TRBJ2-1	15	.	TRBV29-1	CSVAGTGRNYNEQFF	TGCAGCGTCGCCGGGACAGGGCGTAACTACAATGAGCAGTTCTTC
TRBD2	TRBJ2-1	16	.	TRBV3-1/TRBV3-2	CASGGLAGGPYNEQFF	TGTGCCAGCGGAGGACTCGCGGGAGGGCCCTACAATGAGCAGTTCTTC
TRBD1	TRBJ1-2	15	.	TRBV27	CASSPGQGAYYGYTF	TGTGCCAGCAGTCCAGGACAGGGCGCCTACTATGGCTACACCTTC